The following is a T cell receptor beta chain sequence with its context. Its cognate antigen is unknown. Systemic immunosuppression or autoimmune disease history was grounds to exclude patients. These data are taken from a study of OX40 agonist ivuxolimab in advanced cancers. Study as a whole: The treatment was a fully human IgG2 OX40 agonist, ivuxolimab. Patients received intravenous ivuxolimab every 2 weeks at 0.01 to 10 mg/kg. General study points: Doses of 0.1 to 3.0 mg/kg were accompanied by clonal expansion of CD4+ and CD8+ blood T cells by week 6.

With 4 bases removed from V and 0 bases from J, the gap between germline ends came to 7 bases. Germline values: CDR1 SQVTM, CDR2 ANQGSEA. CDR3 length equals 14 residues. The assay was immunoSEQ multiplex PCR, and TCRdb's table has in-frame clones only and misses some. The repertoire holds 50,000 to 65,000 clones, approximately 88% seen once, with over 0.6% in the top ten. The chain recombines TRBV29-1 with TRBJ2-6, with D unclear. The specimen was CD4+ or CD8+ T cells sorted from blood, collected in a trial of the OX40 agonist ivuxolimab. The TCR comes from an adult with an advanced solid tumor such as melanoma, head and neck, liver or kidney cancer. DNA of the CDR3: TGCAGCGTTGCAGTTTCCTCTGGGGCCAACGTCCTGACTTTC. As protein: CSVAVSSGANVLTF.